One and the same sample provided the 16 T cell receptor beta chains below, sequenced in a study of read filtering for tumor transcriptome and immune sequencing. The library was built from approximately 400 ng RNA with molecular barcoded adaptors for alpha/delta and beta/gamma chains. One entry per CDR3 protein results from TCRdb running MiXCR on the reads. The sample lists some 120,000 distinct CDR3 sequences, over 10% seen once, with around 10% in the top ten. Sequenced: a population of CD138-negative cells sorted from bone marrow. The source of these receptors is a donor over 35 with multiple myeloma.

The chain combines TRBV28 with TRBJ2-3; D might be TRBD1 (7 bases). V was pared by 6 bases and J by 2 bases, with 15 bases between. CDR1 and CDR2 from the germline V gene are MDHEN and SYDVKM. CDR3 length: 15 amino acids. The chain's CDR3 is CASSPTGRYTDTQYF. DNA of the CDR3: TGTGCCAGCAGCCCGACAGGGAGGTACACAGATACGCAGTATTTT.

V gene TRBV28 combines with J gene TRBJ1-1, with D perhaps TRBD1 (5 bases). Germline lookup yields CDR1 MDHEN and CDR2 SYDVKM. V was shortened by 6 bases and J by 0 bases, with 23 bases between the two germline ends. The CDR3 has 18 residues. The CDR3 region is CASSTLAGGNVVNTEAFF. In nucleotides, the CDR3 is TGTGCCAGCAGCACTCTCGCCGGGGGTAATGTCGTGAACACTGAAGCTTTCTTT.

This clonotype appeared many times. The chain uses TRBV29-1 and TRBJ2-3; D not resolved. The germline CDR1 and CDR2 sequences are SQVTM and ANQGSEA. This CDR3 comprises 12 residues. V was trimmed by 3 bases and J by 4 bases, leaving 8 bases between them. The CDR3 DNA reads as TGCAGCGTTGAGTTAAGTTCAGATACGCAGTATTTT. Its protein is CSVELSSDTQYF.

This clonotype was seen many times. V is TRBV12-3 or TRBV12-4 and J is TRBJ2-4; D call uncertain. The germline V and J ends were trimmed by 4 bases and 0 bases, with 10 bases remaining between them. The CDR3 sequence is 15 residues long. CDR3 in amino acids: CASSSATLAKNIQYF. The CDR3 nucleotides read TGTGCCAGCAGTTCAGCCACCTTAGCCAAAAACATTCAGTACTTC.

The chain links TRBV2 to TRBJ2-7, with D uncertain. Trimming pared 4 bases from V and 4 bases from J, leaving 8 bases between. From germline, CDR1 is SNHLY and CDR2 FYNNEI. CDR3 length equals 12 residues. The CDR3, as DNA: TGTGCCAGCAGTGCGGAGACTTACGAGCAGTACTTC. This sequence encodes CASSAETYEQYF.

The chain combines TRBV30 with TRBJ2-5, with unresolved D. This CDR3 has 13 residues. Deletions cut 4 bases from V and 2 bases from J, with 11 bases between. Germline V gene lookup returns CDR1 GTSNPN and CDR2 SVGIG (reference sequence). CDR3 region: CAWMSRIQETQYF. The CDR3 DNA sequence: TGTGCCTGGATGAGCAGGATACAAGAGACCCAGTACTTC. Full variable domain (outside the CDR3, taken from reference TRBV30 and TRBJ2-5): SQTIHQWPATLVQPVGSPLSLECTVEGTSNPNLYWYRQAAGRGLQLLFYSVGIGQISSEVPQNLSASRPQDRQFILSSKKLLLSDSGFYLCAWMSRIQETQYFGPGTRLLVL.

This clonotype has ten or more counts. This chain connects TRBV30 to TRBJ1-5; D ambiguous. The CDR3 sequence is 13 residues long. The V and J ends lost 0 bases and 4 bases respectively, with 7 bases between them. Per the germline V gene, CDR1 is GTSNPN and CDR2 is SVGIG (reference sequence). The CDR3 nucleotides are TGTGCCTGGAGTGTGGGAGGGAATCAGCCCCAGCATTTT. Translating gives CAWSVGGNQPQHF.

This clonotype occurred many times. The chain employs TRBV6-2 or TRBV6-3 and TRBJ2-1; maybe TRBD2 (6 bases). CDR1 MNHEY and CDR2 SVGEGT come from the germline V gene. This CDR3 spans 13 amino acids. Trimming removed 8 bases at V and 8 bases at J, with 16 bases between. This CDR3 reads CASSRRDDYEQFF. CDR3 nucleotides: TGTGCCAGCTCCCGGCGGGATGACTATGAGCAGTTCTTC.

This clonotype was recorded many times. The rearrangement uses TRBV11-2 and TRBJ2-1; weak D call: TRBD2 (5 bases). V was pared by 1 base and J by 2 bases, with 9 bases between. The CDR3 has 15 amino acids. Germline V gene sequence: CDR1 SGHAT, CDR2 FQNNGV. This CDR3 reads CASSLVGATYNEQFF. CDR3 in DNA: TGTGCCAGCAGCTTAGTGGGAGCCACCTACAATGAGCAGTTCTTC.

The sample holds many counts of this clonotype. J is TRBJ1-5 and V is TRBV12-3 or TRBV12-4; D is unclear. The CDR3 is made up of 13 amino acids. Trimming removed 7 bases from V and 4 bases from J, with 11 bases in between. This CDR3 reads CASTGRPNQPQHF. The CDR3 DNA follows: TGTGCCAGCACCGGACGACCGAATCAGCCCCAGCATTTT.

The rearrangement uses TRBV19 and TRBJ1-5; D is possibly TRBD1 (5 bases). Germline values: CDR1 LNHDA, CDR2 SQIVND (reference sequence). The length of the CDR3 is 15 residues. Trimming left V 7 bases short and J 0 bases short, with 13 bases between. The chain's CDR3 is CASTRDRFSNQPQHF. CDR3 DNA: TGTGCCAGTACTCGGGACCGATTTAGCAATCAGCCCCAGCATTTT.

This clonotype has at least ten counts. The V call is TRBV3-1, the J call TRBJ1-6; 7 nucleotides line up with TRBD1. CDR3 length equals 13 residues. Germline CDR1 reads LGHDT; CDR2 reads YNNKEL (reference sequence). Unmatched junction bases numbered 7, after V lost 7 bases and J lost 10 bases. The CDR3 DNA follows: TGTGCCAGCACCGGGACAGCTTACTCACCCCTCCACTTT. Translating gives CASTGTAYSPLHF.

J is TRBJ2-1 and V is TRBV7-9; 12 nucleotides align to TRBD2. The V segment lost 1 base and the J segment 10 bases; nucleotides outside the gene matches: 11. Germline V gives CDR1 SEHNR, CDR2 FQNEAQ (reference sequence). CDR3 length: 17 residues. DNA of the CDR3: TGTGCCAGCAGCTTAGTGACTAGCGGGAGCTTAAGGGACGAGCAGTTCTTC. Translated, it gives CASSLVTSGSLRDEQFF.

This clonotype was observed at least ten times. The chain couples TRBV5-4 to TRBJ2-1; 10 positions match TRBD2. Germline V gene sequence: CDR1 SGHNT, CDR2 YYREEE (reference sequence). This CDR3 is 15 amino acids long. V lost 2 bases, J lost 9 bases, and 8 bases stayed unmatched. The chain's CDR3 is CASSFQASGSFEQFF. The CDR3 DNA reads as TGTGCCAGCAGCTTTCAGGCTAGCGGGAGTTTTGAGCAGTTCTTC.

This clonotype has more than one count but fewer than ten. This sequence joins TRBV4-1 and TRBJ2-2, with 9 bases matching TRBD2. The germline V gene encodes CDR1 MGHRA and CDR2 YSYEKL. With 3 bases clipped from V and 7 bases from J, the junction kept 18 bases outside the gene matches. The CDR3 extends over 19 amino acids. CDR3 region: CASSHPLWGSGGGGGELFF. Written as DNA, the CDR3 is TGCGCCAGCAGCCACCCCTTGTGGGGTAGCGGGGGAGGCGGCGGGGAGCTGTTTTTT.

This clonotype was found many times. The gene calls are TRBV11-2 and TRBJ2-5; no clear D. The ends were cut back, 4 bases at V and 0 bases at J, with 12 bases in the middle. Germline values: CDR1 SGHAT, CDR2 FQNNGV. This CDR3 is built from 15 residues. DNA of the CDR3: TGTGCCAGCAGCTCCTCTGGTTGGGACCAAGAGACCCAGTACTTC. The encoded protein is CASSSSGWDQETQYF.